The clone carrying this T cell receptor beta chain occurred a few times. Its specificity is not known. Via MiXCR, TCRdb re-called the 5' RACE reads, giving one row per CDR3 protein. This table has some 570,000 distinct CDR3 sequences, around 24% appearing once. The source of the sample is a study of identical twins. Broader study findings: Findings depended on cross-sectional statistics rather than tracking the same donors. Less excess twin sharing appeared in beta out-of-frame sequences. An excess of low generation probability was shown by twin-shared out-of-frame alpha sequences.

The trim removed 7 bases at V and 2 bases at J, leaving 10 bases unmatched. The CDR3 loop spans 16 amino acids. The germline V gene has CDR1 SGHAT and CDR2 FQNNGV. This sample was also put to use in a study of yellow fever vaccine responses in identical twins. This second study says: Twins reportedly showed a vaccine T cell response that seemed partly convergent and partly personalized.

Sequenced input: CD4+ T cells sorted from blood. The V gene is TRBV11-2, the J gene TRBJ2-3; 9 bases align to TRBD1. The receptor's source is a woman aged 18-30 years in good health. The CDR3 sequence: CASKPMDRGNTDTQYF. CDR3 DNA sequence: TGTGCCAGCAAACCCATGGACAGGGGAAACACAGATACGCAGTATTTT.